One and the same sample provided the 13 T cell receptor beta chains below, sequenced in a study of blood T cell repertoires in COVID-19. Using immunoSEQ multiplex PCR, the repertoire was profiled, and TCRdb retains in-frame clones only, with some absent. The table includes about 67,000 clones, approximately 87% detected once. The source material was peripheral blood. Source of these receptors: a man over 45 with active COVID-19.

The table lists this clone with a few counts. The rearrangement uses TRBV5-4 and TRBJ2-2, with TRBD2 matching 7 bases. CDR3 length: 15 residues. The trim removed 4 bases at V and 5 bases at J, leaving 8 bases unmatched. Germline assignment: CDR1 SGHNT and CDR2 YYREEE (reference sequence). The CDR3 region is CASSEPAAGTGELFF. The CDR3 nucleotides are TGTGCCAGCAGCGAACCGGCAGCGGGGACCGGGGAGCTGTTTTTT. Together with reference TRBV5-4 and TRBJ2-2, the CDR3 gives the full variable domain: ETGVTQSPTHLIKTRGQQVTLRCSSQSGHNTVSWYQQALGQGPQFIFQYYREEENGRGNFPPRFSGLQFPNYSSELNVNALELDDSALYLCASSEPAAGTGELFFGEGSRLTVL.

This clone is medium-sized by share. The chain is built from TRBV2 and TRBJ2-1, with D maybe TRBD1 (6 bases). This CDR3 comprises 16 residues. V lost 6 bases to trimming and J lost 3 bases, with 18 bases between them. Per the germline V gene, CDR1 is SNHLY and CDR2 is FYNNEI. The CDR3 sequence is CASSQSAGGFYNEQFF. The CDR3, as DNA: TGTGCCAGCAGCCAAAGCGCTGGGGGCTTCTACAATGAGCAGTTCTTC.

The CDR3: CASSLNPAGWGPPLHF. Written as DNA, the CDR3 is TGTGCCAGCAGCCTTAACCCGGCAGGGTGGGGGCCACCCCTCCACTTT. V and J are TRBV6-2 or TRBV6-3 and TRBJ1-6, with TRBD1 as a possible D gene (6 bases). Trimming left V 6 bases short and J 11 bases short, with 23 bases between. Germline CDR1 is MNHEY and CDR2 is SVGEGT. The CDR3 is 16 residues long.

J is TRBJ1-5 and V is TRBV24-1; D is unresolved. Germline V gene lookup returns CDR1 KGHDR and CDR2 SFDVKD. The V end lost 3 bases, the J end lost 6 bases, and 8 bases lay between the germline ends. The CDR3 has 13 amino acids. CDR3 region: CATSDRDSQPQHF. DNA for the CDR3: TGTGCCACCAGTGATCGAGACTCTCAGCCCCAGCATTTT.

The CDR3 DNA sequence: TGTGCCAGCAGTGAAGGACGGGGGAGCGCAAAAGCTTTCTTT. Protein: CASSEGRGSAKAFF. The chain employs TRBV6-1 and TRBJ1-1, with a possible D match to TRBD1 (5 bases). CDR1 is MNHNS and CDR2 is SASEGT in the germline V gene. Trimming took 1 base from V and 9 from J, leaving 15 bases between them. This CDR3 has 14 residues.

The chain couples TRBV5-5 to TRBJ1-2; 8 bases align to TRBD1. This CDR3 is built from 15 residues. Germline-derived CDR1 and CDR2 are SGHKS and YYEKEE (reference sequence). Trimming removed 0 bases from V and 2 bases from J; junction bases left unmatched: 3. The CDR3 region is CASSLGDRPNYGYTF. CDR3 nucleotide sequence: TGTGCCAGCAGCTTGGGGGACAGGCCAAACTATGGCTACACCTTC.

The chain has TRBV5-1 and TRBJ1-2, with D possibly matching TRBD1 (5 bases). V was trimmed by 4 bases and J by 4 bases, leaving 14 bases between them. Germline assignment: CDR1 SGHRS and CDR2 YFSETQ. This CDR3 has 14 residues. The CDR3 nucleotides read TGCGCCAGCAGCCCCGGGGGGGTAGGCTATGGCTACACCTTC. As protein: CASSPGGVGYGYTF.

The chain recombines TRBV18 with TRBJ2-5; 10 positions agree with TRBD1. Germline V CDR1 and CDR2: KGHSH, LQKENI. This CDR3 comprises 15 residues. With V trimmed by 3 bases and J by 5 bases, 6 bases remained unmatched. The CDR3 DNA reads TGTGCCAGCTCACCGCGGACAGGGGGTCGCGAGACCCAGTACTTC. Translated, it gives CASSPRTGGRETQYF.

This clone has just one count. Other DNA variants within this sample encode the same CDR3. This chain uses TRBV5-1 with TRBJ2-7; 12 nucleotides match TRBD1. The V segment lost 4 bases and the J segment 6 bases; nucleotides outside the gene matches: 5. The length of the CDR3 is 14 residues. The germline V gene encodes CDR1 SGHRS and CDR2 YFSETQ. CDR3 in amino acids: CASSPGTGGGEQYF. The CDR3 coding sequence is TGCGCCAGCAGCCCAGGGACAGGGGGCGGCGAGCAGTACTTC.

V gene TRBV6-5 combines with J gene TRBJ2-5, with 7 bases fitting TRBD2. Germline V gene data show CDR1 as MNHEY and CDR2 as SVGAGI. The J segment lost 3 bases and the V segment lost 8 bases, leaving 6 bases of the junction unmatched. This CDR3 region has 13 residues. The CDR3 is CASESSGKETQYF. CDR3 DNA sequence: TGTGCCAGCGAGTCTAGCGGTAAAGAGACCCAGTACTTC.

J is TRBJ1-1 and V is TRBV19; TRBD1 matches 10 bases. The CDR3 runs 15 residues. Unmatched junction bases numbered 9, after V lost 6 bases and J lost 5 bases. Germline V gene lookup returns CDR1 LNHDA and CDR2 SQIVND (reference sequence). CDR3 nucleotide sequence: TGTGCCAGTAGCAGACCGGGACAGGGGAGGACTGAAGCTTTCTTT. It codes for CASSRPGQGRTEAFF.

The CDR3 bases are TGTGCCAGCAGCTTGGGGGGAATCAATCAGCCCCAGCATTTT. Encoded protein: CASSLGGINQPQHF. V gene TRBV7-2 combines with J gene TRBJ1-5, with a possible D match to TRBD1 (5 bases). The CDR3 runs 14 residues. Between the trimmed V and J ends, which lost 3 bases and 3 bases, there was a span of 9 bases. CDR1 is SGHTA, CDR2 FQGNSA, per germline.

The chain couples TRBV6-5 to TRBJ2-1; D is ambiguous. From germline, CDR1 is MNHEY and CDR2 SVGAGI. Trimming stripped 0 bases from V and 4 bases from J, with 7 bases between. The CDR3 length is 14 residues. CDR3 protein: CASSYSKRYNEQFF. The CDR3 DNA is TGTGCCAGCAGTTACTCGAAACGGTACAATGAGCAGTTCTTC.